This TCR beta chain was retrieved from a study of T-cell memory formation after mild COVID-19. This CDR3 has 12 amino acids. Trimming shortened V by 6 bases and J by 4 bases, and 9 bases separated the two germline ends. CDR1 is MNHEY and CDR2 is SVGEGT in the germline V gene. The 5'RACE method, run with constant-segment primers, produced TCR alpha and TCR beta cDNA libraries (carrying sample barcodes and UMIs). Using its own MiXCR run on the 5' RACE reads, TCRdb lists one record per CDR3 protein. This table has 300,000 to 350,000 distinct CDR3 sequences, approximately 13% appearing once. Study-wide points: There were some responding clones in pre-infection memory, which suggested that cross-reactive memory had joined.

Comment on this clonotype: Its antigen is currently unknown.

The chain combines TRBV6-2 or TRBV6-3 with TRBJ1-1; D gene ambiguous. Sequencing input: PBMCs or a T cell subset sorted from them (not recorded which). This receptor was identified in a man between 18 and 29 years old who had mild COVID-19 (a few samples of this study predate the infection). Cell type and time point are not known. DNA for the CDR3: TGTGCCAGCAGCCCCCCCCTCACTGAAGCTTTCTTT. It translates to CASSPPLTEAFF.